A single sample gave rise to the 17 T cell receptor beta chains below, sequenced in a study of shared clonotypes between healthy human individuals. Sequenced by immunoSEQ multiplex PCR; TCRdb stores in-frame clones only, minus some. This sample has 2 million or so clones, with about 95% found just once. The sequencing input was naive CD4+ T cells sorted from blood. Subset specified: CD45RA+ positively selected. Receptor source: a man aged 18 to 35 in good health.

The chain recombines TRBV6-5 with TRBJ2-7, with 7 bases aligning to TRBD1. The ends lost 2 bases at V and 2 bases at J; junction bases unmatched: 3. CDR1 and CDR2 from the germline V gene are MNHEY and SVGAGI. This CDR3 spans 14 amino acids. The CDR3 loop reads CASSYKGTAYEQYF. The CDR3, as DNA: TGTGCCAGCAGTTACAAAGGGACAGCCTACGAGCAGTACTTC.

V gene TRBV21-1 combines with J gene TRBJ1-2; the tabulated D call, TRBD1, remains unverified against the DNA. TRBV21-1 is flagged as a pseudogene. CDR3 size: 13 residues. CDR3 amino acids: CASSNREMYGYTF. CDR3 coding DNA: TGTGCCAGCAGTAACAGGGAAATGTATGGCTACACCTTC.

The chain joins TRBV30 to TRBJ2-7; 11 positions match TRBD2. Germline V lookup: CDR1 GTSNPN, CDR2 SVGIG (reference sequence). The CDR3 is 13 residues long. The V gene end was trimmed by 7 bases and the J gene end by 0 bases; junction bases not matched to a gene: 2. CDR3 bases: TGTGCCTCTAGCGGGGGGAACTCCTACGAGCAGTACTTC. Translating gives CASSGGNSYEQYF. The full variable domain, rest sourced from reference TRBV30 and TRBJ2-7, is SQTIHQWPATLVQPVGSPLSLECTVEGTSNPNLYWYRQAAGRGLQLLFYSVGIGQISSEVPQNLSASRPQDRQFILSSKKLLLSDSGFYLCASSGGNSYEQYFGPGTRLTVT.

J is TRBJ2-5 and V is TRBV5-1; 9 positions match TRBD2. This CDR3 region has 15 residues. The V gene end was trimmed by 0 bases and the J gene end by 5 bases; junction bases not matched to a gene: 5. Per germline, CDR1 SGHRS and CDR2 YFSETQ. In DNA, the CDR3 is TGCGCCAGCAGCTTGGGTGGGACTAGCATGGAGACCCAGTACTTC. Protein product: CASSLGGTSMETQYF.

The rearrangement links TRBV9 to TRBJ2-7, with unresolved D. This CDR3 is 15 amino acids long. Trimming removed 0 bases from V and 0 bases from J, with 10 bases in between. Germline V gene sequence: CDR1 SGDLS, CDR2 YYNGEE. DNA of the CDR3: TGTGCCAGCAGCGTAGGGGTGTCGGCCTCCTACGAGCAGTACTTC. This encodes CASSVGVSASYEQYF.

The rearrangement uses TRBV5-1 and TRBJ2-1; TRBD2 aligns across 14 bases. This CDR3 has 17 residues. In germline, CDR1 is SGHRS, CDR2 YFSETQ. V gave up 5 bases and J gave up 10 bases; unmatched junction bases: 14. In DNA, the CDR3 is TGCGCCAGCAGTTCAGATCCTACCGGGACTAGCGGGGGAGAGCAGTTCTTC. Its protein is CASSSDPTGTSGGEQFF.

This CDR3 reads CASSPGTGTGSFGYTF. The CDR3 nucleotides are TGCGCCAGCAGCCCCGGGACCGGGACAGGGTCTTTCGGCTACACCTTC. The chain joins TRBV5-1 to TRBJ1-2, with 9 bases matching TRBD1. The CDR3 has 16 residues. CDR1 and CDR2 (germline): SGHRS, YFSETQ. With 4 bases clipped from V and 8 bases from J, the junction kept 15 bases outside the gene matches.

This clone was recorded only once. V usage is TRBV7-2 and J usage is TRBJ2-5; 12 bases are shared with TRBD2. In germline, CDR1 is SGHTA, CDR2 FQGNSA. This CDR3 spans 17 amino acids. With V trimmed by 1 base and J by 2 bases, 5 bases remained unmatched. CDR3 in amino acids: CASSLGGLAGFQETQYF. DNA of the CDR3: TGTGCCAGCAGCTTAGGGGGACTAGCGGGTTTTCAAGAGACCCAGTACTTC.

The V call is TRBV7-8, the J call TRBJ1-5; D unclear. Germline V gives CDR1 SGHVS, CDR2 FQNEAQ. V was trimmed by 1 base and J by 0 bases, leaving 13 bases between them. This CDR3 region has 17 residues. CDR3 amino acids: CASSLDVWPYSNQPQHF. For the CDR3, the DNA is TGTGCCAGCAGCTTAGACGTCTGGCCATATAGCAATCAGCCCCAGCATTTT.

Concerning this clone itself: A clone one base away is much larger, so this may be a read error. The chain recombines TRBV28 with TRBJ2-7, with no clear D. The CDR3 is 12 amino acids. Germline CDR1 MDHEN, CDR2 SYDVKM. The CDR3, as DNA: TGTGCCAACAGTTTCCCCGATATCGAGCAGTACTTC. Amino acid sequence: CANSFPDIEQYF. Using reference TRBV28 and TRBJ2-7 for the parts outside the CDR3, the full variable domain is DVKVTQSSRYLVKRTGEKVFLECVQDMDHENMFWYRQDPGLGLRLIYFSYDVKMKEKGDIPEGYSVSREKKERFSLILESASTNQTSMYLCANSFPDIEQYFGPGTRLTVT.

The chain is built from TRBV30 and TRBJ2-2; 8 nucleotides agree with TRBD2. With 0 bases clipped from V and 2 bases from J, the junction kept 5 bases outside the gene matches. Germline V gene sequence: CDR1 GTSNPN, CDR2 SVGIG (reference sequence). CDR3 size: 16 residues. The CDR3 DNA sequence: TGTGCCTGGAGTGTACTAGCGGTCCAAAACACCGGGGAGCTGTTTTTT. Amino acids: CAWSVLAVQNTGELFF.

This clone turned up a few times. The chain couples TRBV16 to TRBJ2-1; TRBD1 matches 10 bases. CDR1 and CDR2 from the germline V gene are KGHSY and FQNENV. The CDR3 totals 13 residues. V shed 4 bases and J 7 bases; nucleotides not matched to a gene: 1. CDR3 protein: CASSRQGANEQFF. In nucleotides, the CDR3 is TGTGCCAGCAGCCGACAGGGGGCGAATGAGCAGTTCTTC.

CDR3 loop: CASSWDGYTGELFF. CDR3 bases: TGCGCCAGCAGCTGGGACGGGTACACCGGGGAGCTGTTTTTT. The chain is built from TRBV5-1 and TRBJ2-2; D may correspond to TRBD1 or TRBD2 (5 bases each). V gave up 3 bases and J gave up 3 bases, with 9 bases separating them. Germline CDR1 and CDR2: SGHRS and YFSETQ. This CDR3 region has 14 residues.

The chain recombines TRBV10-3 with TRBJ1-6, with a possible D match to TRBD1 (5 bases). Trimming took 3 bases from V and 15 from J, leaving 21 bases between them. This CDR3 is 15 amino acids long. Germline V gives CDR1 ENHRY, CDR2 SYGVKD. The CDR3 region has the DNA TGTGCCATCAGTGAAGGGTCGCGAAGTGGGGCACTCCTCCACTTT. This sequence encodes CAISEGSRSGALLHF.

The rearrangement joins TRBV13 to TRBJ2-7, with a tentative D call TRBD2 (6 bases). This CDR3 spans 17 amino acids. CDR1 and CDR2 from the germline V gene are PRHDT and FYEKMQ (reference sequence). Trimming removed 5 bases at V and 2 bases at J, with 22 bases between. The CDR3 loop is CASSGGRDGGETYEQYF. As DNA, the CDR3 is TGTGCCAGCAGCGGAGGCCGTGACGGCGGGGAGACCTACGAGCAGTACTTC.

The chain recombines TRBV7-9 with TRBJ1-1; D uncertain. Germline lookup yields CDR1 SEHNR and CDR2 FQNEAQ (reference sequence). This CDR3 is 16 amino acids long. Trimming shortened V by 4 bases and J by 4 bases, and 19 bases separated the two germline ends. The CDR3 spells CASSSRQREGITEAFF. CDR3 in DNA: TGTGCCAGCAGCTCTCGTCAGAGGGAGGGAATCACTGAAGCTTTCTTT.

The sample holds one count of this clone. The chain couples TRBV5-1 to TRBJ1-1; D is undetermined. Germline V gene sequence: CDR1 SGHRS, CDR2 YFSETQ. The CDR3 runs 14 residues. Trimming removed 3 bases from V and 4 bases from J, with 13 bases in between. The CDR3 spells CASSSDNAGTEAFF. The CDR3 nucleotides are TGCGCCAGCAGCTCCGACAACGCGGGCACTGAAGCTTTCTTT.